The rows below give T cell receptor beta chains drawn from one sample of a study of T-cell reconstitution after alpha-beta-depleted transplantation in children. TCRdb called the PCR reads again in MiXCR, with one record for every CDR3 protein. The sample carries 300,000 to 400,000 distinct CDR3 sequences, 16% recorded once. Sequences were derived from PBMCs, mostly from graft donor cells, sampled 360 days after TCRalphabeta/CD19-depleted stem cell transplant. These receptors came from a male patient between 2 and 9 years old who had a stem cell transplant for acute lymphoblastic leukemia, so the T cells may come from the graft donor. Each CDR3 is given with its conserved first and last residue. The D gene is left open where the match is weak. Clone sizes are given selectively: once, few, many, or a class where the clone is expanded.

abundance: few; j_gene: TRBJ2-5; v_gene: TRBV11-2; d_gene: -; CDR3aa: CASSLAPQETQYF; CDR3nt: TGTGCCAGCAGCTTAGCCCCCCAAGAGACCCAGTACTTC
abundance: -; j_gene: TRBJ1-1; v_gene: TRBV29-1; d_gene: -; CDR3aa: CSVVGGTEAFF; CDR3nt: TGCAGCGTTGTGGGGGGCACTGAAGCTTTCTTT
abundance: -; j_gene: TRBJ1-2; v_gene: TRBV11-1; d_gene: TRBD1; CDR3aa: CASSLLGGGQTESYGYTF; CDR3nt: TGTGCCAGCAGCCTACTTGGGGGGGGACAGACGGAAAGCTATGGCTACACCTTC
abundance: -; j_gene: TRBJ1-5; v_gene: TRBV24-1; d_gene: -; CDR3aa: CATSPGGNQPQHF; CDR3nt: TGTGCCACCAGTCCAGGGGGCAATCAGCCCCAGCATTTT
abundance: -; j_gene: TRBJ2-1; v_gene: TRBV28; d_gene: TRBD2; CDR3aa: CASSLRWTSGMGGYNEQFF; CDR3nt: TGTGCCAGCAGTTTACGGTGGACTAGCGGGATGGGAGGATACAATGAGCAGTTCTTC
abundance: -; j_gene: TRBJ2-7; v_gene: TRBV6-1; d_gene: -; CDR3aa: CASSELDHPFREQYF; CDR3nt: TGTGCCAGCAGTGAACTTGACCATCCTTTTCGCGAGCAGTACTTC
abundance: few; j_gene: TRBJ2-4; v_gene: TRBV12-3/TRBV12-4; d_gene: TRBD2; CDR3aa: CASSFLAGGPGNIQYF; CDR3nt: TGTGCCAGCAGTTTCCTAGCGGGAGGGCCGGGTAACATTCAGTACTTC
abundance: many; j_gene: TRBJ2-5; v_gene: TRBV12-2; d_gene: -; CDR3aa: CASRHLQSEWRETQYF; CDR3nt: TGTGCAAGTCGCCATTTACAGTCGGAGTGGCGGGAGACCCAGTACTTC
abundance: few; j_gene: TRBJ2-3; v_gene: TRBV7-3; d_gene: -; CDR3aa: CASSLQQGSSTDTQYF; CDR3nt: TGTGCCAGCAGCCTACAACAGGGTTCGAGCACAGATACGCAGTATTTT
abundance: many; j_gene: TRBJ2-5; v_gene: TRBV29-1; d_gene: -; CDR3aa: CSVVPRRQETQYF; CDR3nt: TGCAGCGTTGTTCCCAGGCGTCAAGAGACCCAGTACTTC
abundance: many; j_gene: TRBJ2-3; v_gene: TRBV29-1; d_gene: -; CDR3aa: CSGLVTDTQYF; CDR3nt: TGCAGCGGACTAGTCACAGATACGCAGTATTTT
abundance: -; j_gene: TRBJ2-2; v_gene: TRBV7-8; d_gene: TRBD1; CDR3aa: CASSTSTGVGNTGELFF; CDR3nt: TGTGCCAGCAGCACCTCAACAGGGGTCGGGAACACCGGGGAGCTGTTTTTT
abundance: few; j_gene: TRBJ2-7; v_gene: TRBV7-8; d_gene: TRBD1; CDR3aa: CASTGTGGLEQYF; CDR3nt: TGTGCCAGCACCGGGACAGGGGGCTTAGAGCAGTACTTC
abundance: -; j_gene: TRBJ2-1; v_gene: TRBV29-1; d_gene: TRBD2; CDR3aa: CSVGDSGTTGQFF; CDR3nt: TGCAGCGTTGGTGATAGCGGGACTACGGGGCAGTTCTTC
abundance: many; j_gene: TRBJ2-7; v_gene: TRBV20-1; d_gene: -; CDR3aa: CSVRPPGVGEQYF; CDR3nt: TGCAGTGTCCGACCCCCGGGAGTAGGCGAGCAGTACTTC